The 14 T cell receptor beta chains below come from one sample, sequenced in a study of T-cell memory formation after mild COVID-19 (dated by TCRdb to the early 2020s). To prepare the library, 5' RACE was applied. Sequencer: Illumina NovaSeq 6000. TCRdb applied fastp at Q25 and MiXCR to the public reads, then kept only in-frame beta chains. Under each unique CDR3 protein, matching rows form one entry showing the most common genes and DNA. In all, the sample holds a few hundred thousand distinct CDR3 sequences, and about a sixth of those were seen once. The ten most abundant clones make up under 25% of the sample. The sample taken for sequencing was PBMCs or a T cell subset sorted from them (not recorded which). The receptors here all came from a man aged 18 to 30 who had mild COVID-19 (a few samples of this study predate the infection). The sample titles of this study are shuffled in the database, so cell type and time point are left out; the donor was told from shared clones.

Only a few counts were recorded for this clonotype. The rearrangement uses TRBV6-5 and TRBJ1-2; 8 bases agree with TRBD1. The trim removed 0 bases at V and 8 bases at J, leaving 5 bases unmatched. The CDR3 length is 14 residues. Germline CDR1 is MNHEY and CDR2 is SVGAGI. The CDR3 coding sequence is TGTGCCAGCAGTTACTCAGGACAGGGAAGAGGCTACACCTTC. Protein product: CASSYSGQGRGYTF.

This clonotype occurred a few times. This chain links TRBV30 with TRBJ2-2; D call uncertain. The CDR3 length is 12 residues. V was shortened by 5 bases and J by 5 bases, with 9 bases between the two germline ends. From germline, CDR1 is GTSNPN and CDR2 SVGIG (reference sequence). In nucleotides, the CDR3 is TGTGCCTGGCTTAGGCGGACCGGGGAGCTGTTTTTT. Amino acid sequence: CAWLRRTGELFF.

V usage is TRBV7-2 and J usage is TRBJ1-2; D is unclear. The length of the CDR3 is 14 residues. Trimming stripped 3 bases from V and 3 bases from J, with 11 bases between. Germline CDR1 SGHTA, CDR2 FQGNSA. As DNA, the CDR3 is TGTGCCAGCAGCTTTTCGACACAACACTATGGCTACACCTTC. The encoded protein is CASSFSTQHYGYTF. Filled out from reference TRBV7-2 and TRBJ1-2, the complete variable domain reads GAGVSQSPSNKVTEKGKDVELRCDPISGHTALYWYRQSLGQGLEFLIYFQGNSAPDKSGLPSDRFSAERTGGSVSTLTIQRTQQEDSAVYLCASSFSTQHYGYTFGSGTRLTVV.

The chain links TRBV7-6 to TRBJ1-1, with D unresolved. The V end lost 5 bases, the J end lost 11 bases, and 12 bases lay between the germline ends. CDR1 and CDR2 (germline): SGHVS, FNYEAQ. This CDR3 is built from 11 residues. CDR3 residues: CASSEGIRAFF. The CDR3 DNA reads TGTGCCAGCAGCGAAGGGATCCGGGCTTTCTTT.

This rearrangement joins TRBV5-1 to TRBJ2-5; 14 bases map to TRBD2. J was trimmed by 5 bases and V by 6 bases; bases with no gene match: 6. This CDR3 spans 15 amino acids. Germline CDR1 and CDR2: SGHRS and YFSETQ. The CDR3 sequence is CASTGTSGGYETQYF. In DNA form, the CDR3 reads TGCGCCAGCACCGGGACTAGCGGGGGCTATGAGACCCAGTACTTC.

V is TRBV28 and J is TRBJ2-1, with D hard to call. V was cut by 8 bases and J by 9 bases, with 8 bases left in between. CDR3 length equals 10 residues. From germline, CDR1 is MDHEN and CDR2 SYDVKM. Here the CDR3 DNA reads TGTGCCAGCCTTCCGAGTGAGCAGTTCTTC. Its translation: CASLPSEQFF.

This clonotype has just a few counts. This rearrangement joins TRBV6-2 or TRBV6-3 to TRBJ1-3; no firm D call. Trimming left V 11 bases short and J 0 bases short, with 11 bases between. CDR1 and CDR2 from the germline V gene are MNHEY and SVGEGT. The CDR3 spans 13 residues. CDR3 in amino acids: CAGSPGSGNTIYF. The CDR3 region has the DNA TGTGCCGGCTCTCCGGGCTCTGGAAACACCATATATTTT.

The CDR3 nucleotides read TGCGCCAGCTCTCATTGGCGGGGGGCCTACAATGAGCAGTTCTTC. This codes for CASSHWRGAYNEQFF. The chain joins TRBV4-3 to TRBJ2-1; the match to TRBD2 covers 8 bases. Germline CDR1 is LGHNA and CDR2 is YSLEER. With V trimmed by 8 bases and J by 2 bases, 8 bases remained unmatched. The CDR3 length is 15 residues.

Many counts were recorded for this clonotype. The chain has TRBV3-1 and TRBJ1-3; D is undetermined. Looked up from germline, CDR1 is LGHDT and CDR2 is YNNKEL (reference sequence). V lost 1 base to trimming and J lost 0 bases, with 10 bases between them. The CDR3 sequence is 16 residues long. This chain's CDR3 is CASSQVFFFSGNTIYF. For the CDR3, the DNA is TGTGCCAGCAGCCAAGTTTTTTTCTTCTCTGGAAACACCATATATTTT.

This clonotype has ten or more counts. The chain combines TRBV18 with TRBJ2-3; TRBD1 matches at 9 bases. Losses at the gene ends were 5 bases for V and 3 bases for J; bases not matched to a gene: 9. In germline, CDR1 is KGHSH, CDR2 LQKENI. This CDR3 spans 16 amino acids. The CDR3, as DNA: TGTGCCAGCTCATCCGGGGGACAGGGTGCAACAGATACGCAGTATTTT. Translation gives CASSSGGQGATDTQYF.

The chain is built from TRBV5-1 and TRBJ2-7; D gene uncertain. This CDR3 comprises 14 residues. Trimming removed 0 bases from V and 0 bases from J, with 7 bases in between. Germline assignment: CDR1 SGHRS and CDR2 YFSETQ. CDR3 nucleotides: TGCGCCAGCAGCTTGGGGCGGAACTCCTACGAGCAGTACGTC. Protein: CASSLGRNSYEQYV.

This clonotype was seen a few times. The gene calls are TRBV7-2 and TRBJ1-2, with D possibly TRBD1 on 6 matching bases. This CDR3 contains 14 residues. Per the germline V gene, CDR1 is SGHTA and CDR2 is FQGNSA. V gave up 6 bases and J gave up 2 bases, with 13 bases separating them. The chain's CDR3 is CASRKQGANYGYTF. CDR3 bases: TGTGCCAGCAGGAAACAGGGTGCAAACTATGGCTACACCTTC.

Only a few counts were recorded for this clonotype. Sequence at one end of the junction differs from germline and may be a read error. This chain uses TRBV7-9 with TRBJ2-2, with unresolved D. This CDR3 region has 12 residues. Looked up from germline, CDR1 is SEHNR and CDR2 is FQNEAQ (reference sequence). CDR3 coding DNA: TGTGCCAGCACCTTATTTTCCGGGGAGCTGTTTTTT. This encodes CASTLFSGELFF. Full variable domain (outside the CDR3, taken from reference TRBV7-9 and TRBJ2-2): DTGVSQNPRHKITKRGQNVTFRCDPISEHNRLYWYRQTLGQGPEFLTYFQNEAQLEKSRLLSDRFSAERPKGSFSTLEIQRTEQGDSAMYLCASTLFSGELFFGEGSRLTVL.

This chain uses TRBV4-2 with TRBJ2-5; the match to TRBD1 covers 9 bases. Germline V lookup: CDR1 LGHNA, CDR2 YNFKEQ. This CDR3 has 14 amino acids. Trimming took 6 bases from V and 4 from J; bases not matched to a gene: 6. The chain's CDR3 is CASRAQGARETQYF. Here the CDR3 DNA reads TGTGCCAGCAGGGCACAGGGGGCAAGAGAGACCCAGTACTTC.